Listed below are T cell receptor beta chains from one sample, sequenced in a study of PD-L1 blockade in urothelial cancer. The repertoire was sequenced with immunoSEQ multiplex PCR; TCRdb's copy has only in-frame clones and lacks some. The sample holds 48,000 or so clones, roughly 80% seen once. Material: PBMCs, obtained around atezolizumab (anti-PD-L1) treatment. The receptor set was obtained from a man between 65 and 85 years old with urothelial cancer. CDR3s include the opening cysteine and the closing phenylalanine or tryptophan. The order of the fields is V gene, CDR3 length, CDR3 protein.

V gene: TRBV10-1; CDR3 length: 14; CDR3 protein: CASSRDSDYYEQYF
V gene: TRBV10-3; CDR3 length: 13; CDR3 protein: CAISESNTKGYTF
V gene: TRBV5-1; CDR3 length: 14; CDR3 protein: CASSWGTGDEKLFF
V gene: TRBV6-5; CDR3 length: 14; CDR3 protein: CASRHGQGNQPQHF
V gene: TRBV7-9; CDR3 length: 17; CDR3 protein: CASSFGTGVAGANVLTF
V gene: TRBV10-3; CDR3 length: 15; CDR3 protein: CAIRGDRGLPGELFF
V gene: TRBV9; CDR3 length: 18; CDR3 protein: CASSVALAGGYSGNTIYF
V gene: TRBV19; CDR3 length: 13; CDR3 protein: CASSGLEDYEQYF
V gene: TRBV9; CDR3 length: 16; CDR3 protein: CASSVADRRQNNEQFF
V gene: TRBV25-1; CDR3 length: 13; CDR3 protein: CASRERQGREQYF
V gene: TRBV5-1; CDR3 length: 15; CDR3 protein: CASSLASGGTGELFF
V gene: TRBV11-3; CDR3 length: 15; CDR3 protein: CASSRGLTGTGELFF
V gene: TRBV11-3; CDR3 length: 16; CDR3 protein: CASSLGHSANTGELFF
V gene: TRBV27; CDR3 length: 14; CDR3 protein: CASSFGRGIGGYTF
V gene: TRBV28; CDR3 length: 14; CDR3 protein: CASSWDREENEQFF